These 29 T cell receptor beta chains came from one sample sequenced in a study of cytomegalovirus exposure and HLA in healthy donors. This table comes from immunoSEQ multiplex PCR, and its TCRdb copy is limited to in-frame clones, with some not included. The table lists approximately 300,000 clones, about nine tenths of them singletons, with more than 0.9% in the top ten. The sample consisted of PBMCs. The receptors were gathered from a woman aged 25 to 39 in good health and CMV-seropositive.

This rearrangement joins TRBV28 to TRBJ1-1; no clear D. Germline lookup yields CDR1 MDHEN and CDR2 SYDVKM. The CDR3 sequence is 15 residues long. V dropped 1 base and J dropped 0 bases, with 9 bases sitting between them. CDR3 amino acids: CASSLFSGVNTEAFF. Here the CDR3 DNA reads TGTGCCAGCAGTTTATTCAGTGGGGTGAACACTGAAGCTTTCTTT.

The chain employs TRBV2 and TRBJ2-3; 11 bases line up with TRBD2. Germline loops: CDR1 SNHLY, CDR2 FYNNEI. The junction had 3 bases not matched to a gene; V was cut back by 5 bases and J by 2 bases. This CDR3 has 15 residues. The CDR3 region is CASSLAGGTTDTQYF. CDR3 in DNA: TGTGCCAGCAGTCTAGCGGGGGGAACCACAGATACGCAGTATTTT.

V gene TRBV11-2 combines with J gene TRBJ2-1; 9 bases agree with TRBD1. The V and J ends lost 5 bases and 7 bases, in that order; junction bases with no gene match: 9. The CDR3 totals 15 residues. CDR1 is SGHAT, CDR2 FQNNGV, per germline. CDR3 region: CASSPIGQGQNEQFF. The CDR3 DNA sequence: TGTGCCAGCAGCCCCATCGGACAGGGGCAGAATGAGCAGTTCTTC. The variable domain in full, completed from reference TRBV11-2 and TRBJ2-1, reads EAGVAQSPRYKIIEKRQSVAFWCNPISGHATLYWYQQILGQGPKLLIQFQNNGVVDDSQLPKDRFSAERLKGVDSTLKIQPAKLEDSAVYLCASSPIGQGQNEQFFGPGTRLTVL.

The J gene is TRBJ2-1, the V gene TRBV11-2; D is unresolved. Germline loops: CDR1 SGHAT, CDR2 FQNNGV. V shed 1 base and J shed 3 bases, with 4 bases lying between them. The CDR3 runs 13 residues. DNA for the CDR3: TGTGCCAGCAGCTTAGTTCTCTACAATGAGCAGTTCTTC. This encodes CASSLVLYNEQFF.

The rearrangement links TRBV5-1 to TRBJ2-7; no definite D call. Between the trimmed V and J ends, which lost 5 bases and 5 bases, there was a span of 14 bases. This CDR3 spans 13 amino acids. Germline values: CDR1 SGHRS, CDR2 YFSETQ. CDR3: CASRPQPLHEQYF. In nucleotides, the CDR3 is TGCGCCAGCAGACCACAGCCCCTACACGAGCAGTACTTC.

The chain employs TRBV6-1 and TRBJ1-2; 7 bases align to TRBD1. In germline, CDR1 is MNHNS, CDR2 SASEGT. This CDR3 is built from 14 residues. V lost 5 bases to trimming and J lost 4 bases; unmatched junction nucleotides: 7. The CDR3 sequence is CASSTRQGAYGYTF. The CDR3, as DNA: TGTGCCAGCAGTACCCGACAGGGTGCCTATGGCTACACCTTC.

The DNA of the CDR3 is TGTGCCAGCAGCCCGGAGGGCCTGGGGTACGAGCAGTACTTC. Translated: CASSPEGLGYEQYF. The rearrangement links TRBV5-8 to TRBJ2-7; possibly TRBD2 for D (6 bases). V was clipped by 4 bases and J by 4 bases, with 15 bases between them. Germline CDR1 SGHTS, CDR2 YDEGEE. The CDR3 runs to 14 residues.

V is TRBV5-1 and J is TRBJ2-7, with D perhaps matching TRBD1 (6 bases). Germline CDR1 and CDR2: SGHRS and YFSETQ. V was clipped by 3 bases and J by 7 bases, with 8 bases between them. This CDR3 spans 11 amino acids. The CDR3 here is CASSSQGEQYF. The CDR3 DNA reads TGCGCCAGCAGCTCCCAGGGGGAGCAGTACTTC.

The chain couples TRBV7-3 to TRBJ2-7; D is uncertain. This CDR3 has 13 amino acids. V lost 2 bases and J 3 bases, leaving 8 bases between the germline ends. CDR1 is SGHTA and CDR2 is FQGTGA in the germline V gene. The CDR3: CASSLAADYEQYF. Here the CDR3 DNA reads TGTGCCAGCAGCTTAGCGGCAGACTACGAGCAGTACTTC.

This chain uses TRBV12-2 with TRBJ1-1; the tabulated D call, TRBD1, remains unverified against the DNA. TRBV12-2 is tagged as a pseudogene. The CDR3 is 11 amino acids. CDR3: CASRAGGAAFF. The CDR3 DNA is TGTGCAAGTCGCGCAGGGGGCGCCGCTTTCTTT.

V and J are TRBV1 and TRBJ2-7; the table calls TRBD2, which could not be checked here. TRBV1 is flagged as a pseudogene. CDR3 size: 15 residues. The CDR3 nucleotides are TGCACCAGCAGCCAAGATTGTAGAATTCCCTACGAGCAGTACTTC. Its translation: CTSSQDCRIPYEQYF.

For the CDR3, the DNA is TGTGCCAGCAGTTCTGGGACAGGGAGGTTCGATCAGCCCCAGCATTTT. The encoded protein is CASSSGTGRFDQPQHF. V usage is TRBV27 and J usage is TRBJ1-5, with 9 bases matching TRBD1. V lost 4 bases, J lost 5 bases, and 9 bases stayed unmatched. Germline V CDR1 and CDR2: MNHEY, SMNVEV (reference sequence). This CDR3 contains 16 residues.

The CDR3 DNA is TGTGCCAGCAGTTACTCTAGGGGGGCTAATGAAAAACTGTTTTTT. Its translation: CASSYSRGANEKLFF. This chain uses TRBV6-5 with TRBJ1-4, with TRBD1 as a possible D gene (6 bases). The CDR3 is 15 amino acids. V was clipped by 0 bases and J by 3 bases, with 8 bases between them. Germline V gene data show CDR1 as MNHEY and CDR2 as SVGAGI.

V usage is TRBV2 and J usage is TRBJ2-7, with TRBD1 matching over 9 bases. The CDR3 consists of 14 residues. Germline CDR1 is SNHLY and CDR2 is FYNNEI. V trimming: 6 bases; J trimming: 2 bases; junction bases outside the gene matches: 5. CDR3 nucleotides: TGTGCCAGCAGCGAGGACAGGGGAACCTACGAGCAGTACTTC. This translates into CASSEDRGTYEQYF.

The rearrangement links TRBV15 to TRBJ1-6; TRBD1 is a possible D gene (5 bases). Germline CDR1 reads LNHNV; CDR2 reads YYDKDF (reference sequence). The CDR3 is 14 amino acids. V was pared by 1 base and J by 7 bases, with 8 bases between. The CDR3 coding sequence is TGTGCCACCAGCAGAGTGGGACGAAATTCACCCCTCCACTTT. Its translation: CATSRVGRNSPLHF.

J is TRBJ2-7 and V is TRBV6-5; 8 bases match TRBD1. The CDR3 consists of 14 residues. The junction had 5 bases not matched to a gene; V was cut back by 6 bases and J by 1 base. CDR1 and CDR2 from the germline V gene are MNHEY and SVGAGI. The CDR3 loop is CASRNGQGSYEQYF. CDR3 coding DNA: TGTGCCAGCAGAAACGGACAGGGTTCCTACGAGCAGTACTTC.

The chain is built from TRBV7-6 and TRBJ2-1; TRBD2 matches 9 bases. The CDR3 is 15 amino acids. CDR1 and CDR2 from the germline V gene are SGHVS and FNYEAQ. Losses at the gene ends were 5 bases for V and 4 bases for J; bases not matched to a gene: 6. CDR3 bases: TGTGCCAGCAGCCCACTAGCGGGCATATACAATGAGCAGTTCTTC. Translating it yields CASSPLAGIYNEQFF.

A few counts support this clone. The chain combines TRBV5-4 with TRBJ2-7; 7 bases map to TRBD2. J lost 6 bases, V lost 0 bases, and 3 bases had no gene match. From germline, CDR1 is SGHNT and CDR2 YYREEE (reference sequence). The CDR3 has 13 residues. CDR3 amino acids: CASSLELAFEQYF. The DNA of the CDR3 is TGTGCCAGCAGCTTGGAACTAGCGTTCGAGCAGTACTTC. The full variable domain, completed using reference TRBV5-4 and TRBJ2-7, is ETGVTQSPTHLIKTRGQQVTLRCSSQSGHNTVSWYQQALGQGPQFIFQYYREEENGRGNFPPRFSGLQFPNYSSELNVNALELDDSALYLCASSLELAFEQYFGPGTRLTVT.

The V call is TRBV7-2, the J call TRBJ2-3; TRBD2 agrees at 9 bases. V lost 7 bases and J lost 2; bases outside the gene matches: 7. In germline, CDR1 is SGHTA, CDR2 FQGNSA. The CDR3 runs 15 residues. CDR3 residues: CASTLLAGYTDTQYF. The DNA for the CDR3 is TGTGCCAGCACCCTACTAGCGGGCTACACAGATACGCAGTATTTT. Complete variable domain (other parts from reference TRBV7-2 and TRBJ2-3): GAGVSQSPSNKVTEKGKDVELRCDPISGHTALYWYRQSLGQGLEFLIYFQGNSAPDKSGLPSDRFSAERTGGSVSTLTIQRTQQEDSAVYLCASTLLAGYTDTQYFGPGTRLTVL.

V usage is TRBV28 and J usage is TRBJ1-2; D may be TRBD1 (6 bases). In germline, CDR1 is MDHEN, CDR2 SYDVKM. Trimming shortened V by 2 bases and J by 3 bases, and 16 bases separated the two germline ends. This CDR3 region has 16 residues. The CDR3 nucleotides read TGTGCCAGCAGTTTAGCATATGGGGGCTTAGACTATGGCTACACCTTC. It is translated as CASSLAYGGLDYGYTF.

V usage is TRBV11-2 and J usage is TRBJ2-4; 7 bases agree with TRBD1. The CDR3 length is 13 residues. Trimming removed 4 bases from V and 8 bases from J; junction bases left unmatched: 5. CDR1 and CDR2 from the germline V gene are SGHAT and FQNNGV. The CDR3 loop is CASSSRQGYIQYF. In DNA form, the CDR3 reads TGTGCCAGCAGCTCGAGACAGGGTTACATTCAGTACTTC.

The table lists this clone with a count of one. This rearrangement joins TRBV4-3 to TRBJ1-2; maybe TRBD1 (6 bases). Germline V gene lookup returns CDR1 LGHNA and CDR2 YSLEER. The V and J ends lost 1 base and 4 bases respectively, with 13 bases between them. The CDR3 contains 15 residues. The CDR3 protein is CASSQAVGAVYGYTF. The DNA for the CDR3 is TGCGCCAGCAGCCAAGCCGTGGGGGCTGTCTATGGCTACACCTTC.

This clone was found a few times. The V and J genes are TRBV7-9 and TRBJ2-7; maybe TRBD2 (6 bases). The CDR3 length is 13 residues. Trimming removed 5 bases at V and 2 bases at J, with 10 bases between. The germline gives CDR1 SEHNR, CDR2 FQNEAQ (reference sequence). CDR3 in amino acids: CASSRSGAYEQYF. Written as DNA, the CDR3 is TGTGCCAGCAGCCGATCGGGGGCCTACGAGCAGTACTTC.

This clone was seen only a few times. The gene calls are TRBV30 and TRBJ1-6; D remains unclear. This CDR3 contains 14 residues. Trimming left V 1 base short and J 13 bases short, with 17 bases between. CDR1 and CDR2 from the germline V gene are GTSNPN and SVGIG (reference sequence). The CDR3 bases are TGTGCCTGGAGTGCCGGGGTACGGGTATCGCCCCTCCACTTT. This translates into CAWSAGVRVSPLHF.

The chain uses TRBV5-4 and TRBJ2-7, with TRBD2 as a possible D gene (6 bases). This CDR3 contains 18 residues. Between the trimmed V and J ends, which lost 4 bases and 6 bases, there was a span of 29 bases. Germline V gene sequence: CDR1 SGHNT, CDR2 YYREEE (reference sequence). Here the CDR3 reads CASSGLGARGGPGSEQYF. The CDR3, as DNA: TGTGCCAGCAGCGGTCTCGGTGCGCGCGGAGGGCCAGGGTCCGAGCAGTACTTC. Drawing the rest from reference TRBV5-4 and TRBJ2-7, the complete variable domain is ETGVTQSPTHLIKTRGQQVTLRCSSQSGHNTVSWYQQALGQGPQFIFQYYREEENGRGNFPPRFSGLQFPNYSSELNVNALELDDSALYLCASSGLGARGGPGSEQYFGPGTRLTVT.

This rearrangement joins TRBV28 to TRBJ2-7; 7 bases are a match to TRBD1. The trim removed 8 bases at V and 3 bases at J, leaving 10 bases unmatched. This CDR3 contains 14 residues. Germline V CDR1 and CDR2: MDHEN, SYDVKM. CDR3 in DNA: TGTGCCAGCGGGGTGACAGGGTATAACTACGAGCAGTACTTC. Translated, it gives CASGVTGYNYEQYF.

V gene TRBV27 combines with J gene TRBJ1-1; D is perhaps TRBD1 (5 bases). CDR1 is MNHEY, CDR2 SMNVEV, per germline (reference sequence). Trimming stripped 4 bases from V and 2 bases from J, with 14 bases between. CDR3 size: 15 residues. Here the CDR3 DNA reads TGTGCCAGCAGTTCGTCCGGGACGGCAAACACTGAAGCTTTCTTT. Protein: CASSSSGTANTEAFF.

The chain joins TRBV5-1 to TRBJ2-7; D gene ambiguous. Trimming removed 0 bases from V and 2 bases from J, with 9 bases in between. This CDR3 has 14 amino acids. The germline CDR1 and CDR2 sequences are SGHRS and YFSETQ. The CDR3 spells CASSLELETYEQYF. The CDR3 bases are TGCGCCAGCAGCTTGGAACTGGAAACCTACGAGCAGTACTTC.

V gene TRBV4-2 combines with J gene TRBJ1-2; TRBD1 matches at 8 bases. The V gene end was trimmed by 0 bases and the J gene end by 4 bases; junction bases not matched to a gene: 1. This CDR3 comprises 14 residues. Looked up from germline, CDR1 is LGHNA and CDR2 is YNFKEQ. In nucleotides, the CDR3 is TGTGCCAGCAGCCAAGAGACAGGGGTCTATGGCTACACCTTC. It translates to CASSQETGVYGYTF.